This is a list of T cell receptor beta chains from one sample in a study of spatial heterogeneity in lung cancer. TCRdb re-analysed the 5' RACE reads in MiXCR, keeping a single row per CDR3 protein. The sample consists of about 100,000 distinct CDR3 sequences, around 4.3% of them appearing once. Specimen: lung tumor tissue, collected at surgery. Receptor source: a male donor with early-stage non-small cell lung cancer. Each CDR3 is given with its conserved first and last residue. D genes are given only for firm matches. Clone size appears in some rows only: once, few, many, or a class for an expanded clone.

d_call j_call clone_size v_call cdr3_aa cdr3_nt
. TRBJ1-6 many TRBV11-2 CASTFAGSDNSPLHF TGTGCCAGCACCTTTGCAGGGTCGGATAATTCACCCCTCCACTTT
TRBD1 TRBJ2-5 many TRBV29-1 CSVEEAGQGFGQYF TGCAGCGTTGAAGAAGCGGGACAGGGGTTCGGCCAGTACTTC
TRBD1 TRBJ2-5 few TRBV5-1 CASSSPDRGKETQYF TGCGCCAGCAGCTCCCCGGACAGGGGAAAAGAGACCCAGTACTTC
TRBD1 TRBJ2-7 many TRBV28 CASSSGQGLYF TGTGCCAGCAGTTCCGGACAGGGGCTCTACTTC
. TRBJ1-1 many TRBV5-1 CASSFLVGNTEAFF TGCGCCAGCAGCTTCCTCGTCGGAAACACTGAAGCTTTCTTT
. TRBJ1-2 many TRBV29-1 CSVVMGGDYGYTF TGCAGCGTTGTCATGGGGGGGGACTATGGCTACACCTTC
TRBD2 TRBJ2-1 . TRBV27 CASRRSGSSHNEQFF TGTGCCAGCAGGAGGAGCGGGAGTTCCCACAATGAGCAGTTCTTC
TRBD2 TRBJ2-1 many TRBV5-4 CASTIRGLARGNEQFF TGTGCCAGCACTATAAGAGGACTAGCGAGGGGGAATGAGCAGTTCTTC
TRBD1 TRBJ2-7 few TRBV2 CASSRQGREQYF TGTGCCAGCAGTAGACAGGGGCGGGAGCAGTACTTC
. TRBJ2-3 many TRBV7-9 CASSQGLREKRYTQYF TGTGCCAGCAGCCAGGGTCTTCGGGAGAAGCGATATACGCAGTATTTT
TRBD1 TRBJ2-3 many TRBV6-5 CASSYSGTGGTDTQYF TGTGCCAGCAGTTACTCCGGGACAGGAGGCACAGATACGCAGTATTTT
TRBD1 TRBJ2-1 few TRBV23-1 CASSQSGQGLYEQFF TGCGCCAGCAGTCAATCAGGACAGGGTCTGTATGAGCAGTTCTTC
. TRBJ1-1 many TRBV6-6 CASCKGHSKQGTEAFF TGTGCCAGCTGTAAGGGACATTCTAAACAAGGGACTGAAGCTTTCTTT
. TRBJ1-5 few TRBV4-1 CASSQGAKGRRHQPQHF TGCGCCAGCAGCCAAGGTGCCAAGGGGAGAAGGCATCAGCCCCAGCATTTT
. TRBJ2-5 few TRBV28 CASSQLQAVEGTQYF TGTGCCAGCAGCCAGTTGCAGGCCGTGGAAGGTACCCAGTACTTC
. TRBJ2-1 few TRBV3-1 CASSQGWAAGDNEQFF TGTGCCAGCAGCCAGGGGTGGGCAGCGGGCGACAATGAGCAGTTCTTC
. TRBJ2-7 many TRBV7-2 CASSLAQDARGGSYEQYF TGTGCCAGCAGCTTAGCTCAGGACGCCCGGGGCGGATCTTACGAGCAGTACTTC